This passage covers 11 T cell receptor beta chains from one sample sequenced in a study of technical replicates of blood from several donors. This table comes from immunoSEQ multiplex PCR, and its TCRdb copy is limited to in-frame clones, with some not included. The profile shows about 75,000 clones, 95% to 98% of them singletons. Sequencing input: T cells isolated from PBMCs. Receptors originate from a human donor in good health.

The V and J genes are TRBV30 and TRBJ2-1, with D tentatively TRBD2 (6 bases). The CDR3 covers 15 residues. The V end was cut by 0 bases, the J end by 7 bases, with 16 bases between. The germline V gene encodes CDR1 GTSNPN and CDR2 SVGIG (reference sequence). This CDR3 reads CAWSVRGIAGNEQFF. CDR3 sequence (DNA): TGTGCCTGGAGTGTAAGGGGAATTGCGGGGAATGAGCAGTTCTTC.

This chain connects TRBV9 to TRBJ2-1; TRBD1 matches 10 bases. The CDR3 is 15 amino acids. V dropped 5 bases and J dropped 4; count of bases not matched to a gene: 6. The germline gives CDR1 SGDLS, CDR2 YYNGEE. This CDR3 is CASSPRDRGYNEQFF. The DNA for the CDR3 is TGTGCCAGCAGTCCCCGGGACAGGGGTTACAATGAGCAGTTCTTC. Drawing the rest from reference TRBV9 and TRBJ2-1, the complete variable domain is DSGVTQTPKHLITATGQRVTLRCSPRSGDLSVYWYQQSLDQGLQFLIQYYNGEERAKGNILERFSAQQFPDLHSELNLSSLELGDSALYFCASSPRDRGYNEQFFGPGTRLTVL.

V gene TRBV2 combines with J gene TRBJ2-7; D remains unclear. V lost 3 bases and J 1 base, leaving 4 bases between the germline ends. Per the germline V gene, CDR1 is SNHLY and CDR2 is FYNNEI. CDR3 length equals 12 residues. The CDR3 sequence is CASSEQSYEQYF. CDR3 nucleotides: TGTGCCAGCAGTGAGCAGTCCTACGAGCAGTACTTC.

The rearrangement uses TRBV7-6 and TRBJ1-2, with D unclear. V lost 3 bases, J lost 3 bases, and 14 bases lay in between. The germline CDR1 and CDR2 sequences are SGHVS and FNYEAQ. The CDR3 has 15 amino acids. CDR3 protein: CASSLGVPGDYGYTF. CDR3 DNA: TGTGCCAGCAGCTTGGGTGTACCTGGAGACTATGGCTACACCTTC. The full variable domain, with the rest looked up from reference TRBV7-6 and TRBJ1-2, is GAGVSQSPRYKVTKRGQDVALRCDPISGHVSLYWYRQALGQGPEFLTYFNYEAQQDKSGLPNDRFSAERPEGSISTLTIQRTEQRDSAMYRCASSLGVPGDYGYTFGSGTRLTVV.

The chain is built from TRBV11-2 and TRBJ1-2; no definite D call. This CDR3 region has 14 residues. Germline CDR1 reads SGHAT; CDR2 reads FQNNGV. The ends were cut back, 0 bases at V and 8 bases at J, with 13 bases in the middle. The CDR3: CASSLERGEGGYTF. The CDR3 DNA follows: TGTGCCAGCAGCTTAGAGCGGGGTGAAGGCGGCTACACCTTC.

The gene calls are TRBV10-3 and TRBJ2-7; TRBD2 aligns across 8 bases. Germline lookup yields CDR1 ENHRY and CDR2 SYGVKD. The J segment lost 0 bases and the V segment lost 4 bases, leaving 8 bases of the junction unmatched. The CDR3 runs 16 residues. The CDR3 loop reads CAISAPTSESSYEQYF. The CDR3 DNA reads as TGTGCCATCAGTGCCCCGACTAGCGAGAGCTCCTACGAGCAGTACTTC.

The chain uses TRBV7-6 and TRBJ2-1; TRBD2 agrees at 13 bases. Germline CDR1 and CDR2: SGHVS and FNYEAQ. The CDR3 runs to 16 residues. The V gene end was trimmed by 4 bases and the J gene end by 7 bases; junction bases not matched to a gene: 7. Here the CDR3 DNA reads TGTGCCAGCAGCTCAAGACTAGCGGGAGGTGTAAATGAGCAGTTCTTC. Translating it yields CASSSRLAGGVNEQFF. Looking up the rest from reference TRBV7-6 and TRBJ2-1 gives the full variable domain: GAGVSQSPRYKVTKRGQDVALRCDPISGHVSLYWYRQALGQGPEFLTYFNYEAQQDKSGLPNDRFSAERPEGSISTLTIQRTEQRDSAMYRCASSSRLAGGVNEQFFGPGTRLTVL.

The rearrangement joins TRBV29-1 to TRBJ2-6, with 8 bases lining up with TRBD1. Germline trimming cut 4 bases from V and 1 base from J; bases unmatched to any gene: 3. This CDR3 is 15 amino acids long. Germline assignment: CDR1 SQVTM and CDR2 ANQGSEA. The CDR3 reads CSVGQGASGANVLTF. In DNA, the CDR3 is TGCAGCGTTGGGCAGGGGGCTTCTGGGGCCAACGTCCTGACTTTC.

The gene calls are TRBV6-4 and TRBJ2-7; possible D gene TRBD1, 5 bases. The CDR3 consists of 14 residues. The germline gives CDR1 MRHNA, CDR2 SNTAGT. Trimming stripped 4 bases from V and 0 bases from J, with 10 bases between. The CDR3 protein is CASSAPDISYEQYF. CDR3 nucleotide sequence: TGTGCCAGCAGTGCCCCGGACATCTCCTACGAGCAGTACTTC.

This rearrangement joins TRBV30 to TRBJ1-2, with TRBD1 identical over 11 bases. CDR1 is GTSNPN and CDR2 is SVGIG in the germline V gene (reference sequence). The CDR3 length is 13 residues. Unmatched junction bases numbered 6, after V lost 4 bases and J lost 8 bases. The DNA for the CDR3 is TGTGCCTGGAAACGGGACAGGGGGTCAGGCTACACCTTC. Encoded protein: CAWKRDRGSGYTF.

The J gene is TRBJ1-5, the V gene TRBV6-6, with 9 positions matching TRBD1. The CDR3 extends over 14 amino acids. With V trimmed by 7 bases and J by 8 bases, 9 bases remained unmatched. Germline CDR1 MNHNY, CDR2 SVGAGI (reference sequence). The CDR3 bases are TGTGCCAGCACCGAACCACAGGGGGCAGAGCCCCAGCATTTT. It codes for CASTEPQGAEPQHF.